Presented here are 11 T cell receptor beta chains from one specimen sequenced in a study of tumor-infiltrating lymphocytes in primary liver carcinoma. A primer in the constant region served to generate TCR beta cDNA from 450 to 600 ng of total RNA. ARM-PCR, slightly modified, supplied the TCR beta libraries through three nested multiplex PCR rounds. The first two PCR rounds used TRBV1-TRBV30 primers with a Cbeta primer, nine to eleven cycles each. TCRdb itself ran the multiplex PCR reads through MiXCR, one entry per CDR3 protein. Among fewer than 75,000 distinct CDR3 sequences listed, 71% were seen once. Co-extraction yielded RNA and DNA from about 20-30 mg of unsorted bulk tissue. Sequencing was carried out using liver tumor tissue from sampling region 4. The subset: tumor region T4, right-lateral pole. The receptors come from a man aged 40-50 years with primary liver carcinoma and hepatitis B virus infection.

This clonotype has only one observation. Its ends do not fully match the called genes, so a read error is possible. The chain is built from TRBV11-2 and TRBJ2-6; D could derive from TRBD1 or TRBD2 (5 bases each). In germline, CDR1 is SGHAT, CDR2 FQNNGV. The CDR3 runs to 16 residues. This chain's CDR3 is CVSSLDLGAGANLLTF. DNA for the CDR3: TGTGTCAGTAGCTTAGATCTCGGGGCTGGGGCCAACCTCCTGACTTTC.

Points on this clonotype: At one boundary the junction diverges from the germline segment, which might be a read error. The rearrangement uses TRBV6-5 and TRBJ2-3; TRBD2 is a possible D gene (6 bases). The CDR3 consists of 15 residues. Looked up from germline, CDR1 is MNHEY and CDR2 is SVGAGI. The CDR3 DNA follows: TGTGCCAGCTGTTACGCGGGGCTAAACACAGATACGCAGTATTTT. This codes for CASCYAGLNTDTQYF.

A note on this clonotype: One junction end disagrees with the germline gene, perhaps due to a read error. This chain uses TRBV4-1 with TRBJ1-2, with 8 nucleotides matching TRBD1. The CDR3 has 14 amino acids. Germline lookup yields CDR1 MGHRA and CDR2 YSYEKL. This CDR3 reads CASSQGDRSYDYTF. The CDR3 DNA reads TGCGCCAGCAGCCAAGGGGACAGGAGCTATGACTACACATTC.

Comment on this clonotype: This may come from a read error, since a much larger clone is one base off. V and J are TRBV11-2 and TRBJ2-7; perhaps TRBD2 as D (6 bases). Per the germline V gene, CDR1 is SGHAT and CDR2 is FQNNGV. The CDR3 is 16 amino acids. The CDR3 loop is CASNLEPIGSWVEQYF. The CDR3, as DNA: TGTGCCAGCAACTTAGAACCTATCGGGAGCTGGGTCGAGCAGTACTTC.

This clonotype was seen repeatedly, ten times or more. It may be a read error: a sequence one base away is much more abundant. The chain uses TRBV4-3 and TRBJ1-6; 10 bases agree with TRBD1. This CDR3 region has 16 residues. Germline assignment: CDR1 LGHNA and CDR2 YSLEER. In nucleotides, the CDR3 is TGCACCAGCAGCTCCTGGGACAGGGGAAGGAATTCACCCCTCCACTTT. As protein: CTSSSWDRGRNSPLHF.

This chain uses TRBV7-8 with TRBJ2-7; 8 bases are a match to TRBD2. The CDR3 has 15 amino acids. Germline values: CDR1 SGHVS, CDR2 FQNEAQ. V shed 5 bases, J shed 7 bases, and the junction held 13 bases outside the gene matches. CDR3 sequence (DNA): TGTGCCAGCAGCATAATCGCGGGGGGCCGGGGGGAGCAGTACTTC. It specifies CASSIIAGGRGEQYF. The full variable domain, completed using reference TRBV7-8 and TRBJ2-7, is GAGVSQSPRYKVAKRGQDVALRCDPISGHVSLFWYQQALGQGPEFLTYFQNEAQLDKSGLPSDRFFAERPEGSVSTLKIQRTQQEDSAVYLCASSIIAGGRGEQYFGPGTRLTVT.

To note about this clonotype: Given a much more abundant clone one base away, this may be a read error. The V call is TRBV30, the J call TRBJ2-7, with D unresolved. The V gene lost 2 bases and the J gene lost 6 bases, with 20 bases spanning the gap. This CDR3 comprises 15 residues. CDR1 and CDR2 (germline): GTSNPN, SVGIG (reference sequence). CDR3 nucleotide sequence: TGTGCCTGGAGTACCCGAATGGCAGGCCTGGCCGAGCAGTACTTC. The encoded protein is CAWSTRMAGLAEQYF.

Notes on this clonotype: No conserved phenylalanine or tryptophan is present at the end of the CDR3, so a read error is the likely explanation. This rearrangement joins TRBV28 to TRBJ1-6, with D unresolved. CDR3 size: 15 residues. Between the trimmed V and J ends, which lost 5 bases and 0 bases, there was a span of 8 bases. CDR1 and CDR2 from the germline V gene are MDHEN and SYDVKM. CDR3 DNA sequence: TGTGCCAGCAGTACAAGGCCCTCCTATAATTCACCCCTCCACCTT. Amino acid sequence: CASSTRPSYNSPLHL.

CDR3 amino acids: CASSQGNRCYGYTF. Here the CDR3 DNA reads TGCGCCAGCAGCCAAGGGAACAGGTGCTATGGCTACACCTTC. The V call is TRBV4-1, the J call TRBJ1-2, with D tentatively TRBD1 (5 bases). V lost 1 base to trimming and J lost 4 bases, with 10 bases between them. CDR3 length equals 14 residues. Germline-derived CDR1 and CDR2 are MGHRA and YSYEKL.

A note on this clonotype: A read error may produce the germline difference seen at one junction end. The CDR3 sequence: CASNPTGASTVAKNIQYF. The CDR3 DNA is TGTGCCAGCAACCCAACTGGGGCTTCCACTGTGGCCAAAAACATCCAGTACTTC. V is TRBV11-2 and J is TRBJ2-4, with a possible D match to TRBD1 (5 bases). The CDR3 totals 18 residues. Germline CDR1 and CDR2: SGHAT and FQNNGV.

Note on this clonotype: At one end, the junction sequence differs from germline, possibly due to a read error. This chain links TRBV11-3 with TRBJ2-3; 10 bases line up with TRBD2. The CDR3 consists of 15 residues. CDR1 and CDR2 (germline): SGHNT, YENEEA. Here the CDR3 DNA reads TGTACCAGCAACTTTAGCGGGAGGCGGATAGATACGCAGTATTTT. It is translated as CTSNFSGRRIDTQYF.